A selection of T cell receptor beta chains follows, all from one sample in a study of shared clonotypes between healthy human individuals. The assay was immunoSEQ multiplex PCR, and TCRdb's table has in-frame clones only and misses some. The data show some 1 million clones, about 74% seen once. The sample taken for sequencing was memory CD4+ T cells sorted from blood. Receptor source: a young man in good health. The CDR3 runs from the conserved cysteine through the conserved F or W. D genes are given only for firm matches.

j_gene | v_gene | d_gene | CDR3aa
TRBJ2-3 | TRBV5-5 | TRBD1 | CASSLTGAGTDTQYF
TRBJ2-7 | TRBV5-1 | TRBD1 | CASSSIPGTGFYEQYF
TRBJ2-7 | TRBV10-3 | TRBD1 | CATLGTGGSYEQYF
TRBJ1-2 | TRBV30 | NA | CAWSVEGGYTF
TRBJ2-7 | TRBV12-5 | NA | CASGFRGSYEQYF
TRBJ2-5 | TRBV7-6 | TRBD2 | CASSLAGGGHQETQYF
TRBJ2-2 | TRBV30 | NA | CAGSQNTGELFF
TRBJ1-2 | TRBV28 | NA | CASSSPLGGSYGYTF
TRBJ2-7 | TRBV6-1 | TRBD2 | CASSRLAESSYEQYF
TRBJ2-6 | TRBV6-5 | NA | CASSRSSGANVLTF
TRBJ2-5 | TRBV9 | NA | CASSVGTVRETQYF
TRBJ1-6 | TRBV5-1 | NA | CASITSRDSHNSPLHF
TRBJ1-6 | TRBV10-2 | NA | CASSTGYPLSSYNSPLHF
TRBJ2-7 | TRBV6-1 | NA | CATISSTTSMAF
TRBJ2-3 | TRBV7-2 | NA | CASSLTHTDTQYF
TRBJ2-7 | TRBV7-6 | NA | CASSYGNLWSYEQYF
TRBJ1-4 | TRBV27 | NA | CASSSSATNEKLFF
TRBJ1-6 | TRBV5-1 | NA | CASSLAGPVGNSPLHF
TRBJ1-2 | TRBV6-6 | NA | CASRTRNGYTF
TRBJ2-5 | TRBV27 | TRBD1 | CASSPRTGLSQETQYF
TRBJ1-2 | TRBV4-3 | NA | CASSQDIGAGYTF
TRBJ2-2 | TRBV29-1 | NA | CSVYLGSGWTGELFF
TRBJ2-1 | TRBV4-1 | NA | CASSHPKSEQFF
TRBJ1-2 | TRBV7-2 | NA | CASSSYKRYGYTF
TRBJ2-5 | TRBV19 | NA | CASSNPQGTQYF
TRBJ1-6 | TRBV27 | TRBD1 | CASSSGGGNDSPLHF
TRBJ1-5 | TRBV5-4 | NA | CASSLDRNQPQHF
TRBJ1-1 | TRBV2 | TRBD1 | CASSGTAPLSTEAFF
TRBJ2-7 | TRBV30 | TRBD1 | CAWGTGLSYEQYF
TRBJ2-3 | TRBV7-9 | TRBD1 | CASSGRTGTSTDTQYF
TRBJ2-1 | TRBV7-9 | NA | CASSLGSSSYNEQFF